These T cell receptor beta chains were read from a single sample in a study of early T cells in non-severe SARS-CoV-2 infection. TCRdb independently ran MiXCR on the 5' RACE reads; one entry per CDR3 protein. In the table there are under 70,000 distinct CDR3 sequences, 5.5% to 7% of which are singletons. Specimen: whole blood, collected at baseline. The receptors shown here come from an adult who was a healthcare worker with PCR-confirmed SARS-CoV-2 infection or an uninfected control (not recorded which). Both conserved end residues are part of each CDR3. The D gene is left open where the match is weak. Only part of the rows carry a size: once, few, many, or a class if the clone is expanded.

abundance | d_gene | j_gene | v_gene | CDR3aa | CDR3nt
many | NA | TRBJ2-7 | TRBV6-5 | CASSYSTGASSYEQYF | TGTGCCAGCAGTTACTCGACAGGCGCAAGCTCCTACGAGCAGTACTTC
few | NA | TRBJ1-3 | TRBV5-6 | CASSLSRAYGNTIYF | TGTGCCAGCAGCTTGAGCAGGGCTTATGGAAACACCATATATTTT
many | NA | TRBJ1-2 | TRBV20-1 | CSARDNTRHYGYTF | TGCAGTGCTAGAGATAACACCAGGCACTATGGCTACACCTTC
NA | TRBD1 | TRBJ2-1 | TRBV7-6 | CASSSIALAGGLYNEQFF | TGTGCCAGCAGCTCTATAGCCCTAGCAGGGGGCCTTTACAATGAGCAGTTCTTC
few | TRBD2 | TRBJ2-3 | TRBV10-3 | CAARGLAGSTDTQYF | TGTGCCGCGCGGGGACTAGCGGGAAGCACAGATACGCAGTATTTT
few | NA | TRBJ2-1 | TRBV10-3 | CAISDTRGRWGKEQFF | TGTGCCATCAGCGACACCAGAGGGAGGTGGGGTAAGGAGCAGTTCTTC
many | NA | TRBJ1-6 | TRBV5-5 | CASSLGEDSPLHF | TGTGCCAGCAGCTTGGGCGAGGATTCACCCCTCCACTTT
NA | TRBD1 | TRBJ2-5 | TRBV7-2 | CANSPLRDRGHETQYF | TGTGCCAACAGCCCACTCCGGGACAGGGGGCACGAGACCCAGTACTTC
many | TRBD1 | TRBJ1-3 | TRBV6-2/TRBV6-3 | CASTKGQITGNTIYF | TGTGCCAGCACCAAGGGACAGATCACCGGAAACACCATATATTTT
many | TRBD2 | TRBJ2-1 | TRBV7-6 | CASSLGGSASGLTYNEQFF | TGTGCCAGCAGCTTAGGGGGGTCGGCTAGCGGGCTCACTTACAATGAGCAGTTCTTC
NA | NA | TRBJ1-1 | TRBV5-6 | CASSAGWRAGMNTEAFF | TGTGCCAGCAGCGCGGGGTGGAGGGCCGGGATGAACACTGAAGCTTTCTTT
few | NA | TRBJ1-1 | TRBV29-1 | CSVVKGSMATEAFF | TGCAGCGTTGTTAAGGGGTCGATGGCCACTGAAGCTTTCTTT
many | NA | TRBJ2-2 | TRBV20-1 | CSARAGANTGELFF | TGCAGTGCTAGAGCCGGGGCGAACACCGGGGAGCTGTTTTTT
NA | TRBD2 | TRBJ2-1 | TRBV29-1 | CSVARTSGRGEQFF | TGCAGCGTTGCCCGGACTAGCGGGAGAGGGGAGCAGTTCTTC
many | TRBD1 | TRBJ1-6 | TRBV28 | CASIPGQGRSPLHF | TGTGCCAGCATTCCGGGACAGGGTCGATCACCCCTCCACTTT
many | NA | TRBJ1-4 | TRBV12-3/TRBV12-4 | CASRAEEKLFF | TGTGCCAGCCGGGCGGAGGAAAAACTGTTTTTT
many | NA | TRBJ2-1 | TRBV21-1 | CASTGLGGFNEQFF | TGTGCCAGCACGGGACTGGGTGGTTTTAATGAGCAGTTCTTC
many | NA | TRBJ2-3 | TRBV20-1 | CSASGRATRDTQYF | TGCAGTGCCTCTGGGCGGGCCACGAGGGATACGCAGTATTTT
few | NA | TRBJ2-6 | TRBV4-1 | CASSRLEGSGANVLTF | TGCGCCAGCAGCCGCCTAGAGGGCTCTGGGGCCAACGTCCTGACTTTC
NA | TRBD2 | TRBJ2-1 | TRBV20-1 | CSAPRVTSGRNNEQFF | TGCAGTGCTCCAAGGGTGACTAGCGGGAGAAACAATGAGCAGTTCTTC
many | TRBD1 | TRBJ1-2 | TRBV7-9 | CASSLAVTGEDGYTF | TGTGCCAGCAGCTTAGCGGTGACAGGGGAGGATGGCTACACCTTC
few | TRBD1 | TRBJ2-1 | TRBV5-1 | CASLLFLTGGLVNEQFF | TGCGCCAGCCTTCTCTTCCTGACAGGGGGATTGGTGAATGAGCAGTTCTTC
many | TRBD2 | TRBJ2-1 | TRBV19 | CASSIASSGISYNEQFF | TGTGCCAGTAGTATAGCGTCTAGCGGGATCTCCTACAATGAGCAGTTCTTC
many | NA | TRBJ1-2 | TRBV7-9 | CASSLVEGYVVGYTF | TGTGCCAGCAGCTTAGTAGAGGGATATGTCGTCGGCTACACCTTC
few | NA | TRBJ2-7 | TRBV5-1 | CASSLRAESYEQYF | TGCGCCAGCAGCTTGAGAGCAGAGTCCTACGAGCAGTACTTC
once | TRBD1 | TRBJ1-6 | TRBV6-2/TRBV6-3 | CASSRTGGISPLHF | TGTGCCAGCAGTAGGACAGGGGGCATATCACCCCTCCACTTT
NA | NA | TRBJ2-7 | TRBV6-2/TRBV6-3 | CASSAGEIGNEQYF | TGTGCCAGCAGTGCCGGGGAGATAGGGAACGAGCAGTACTTC
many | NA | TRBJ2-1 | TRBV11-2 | CASSTNRDTGYYNEQFF | TGTGCCAGCAGCACCAATCGGGACACCGGGTACTACAATGAGCAGTTCTTC
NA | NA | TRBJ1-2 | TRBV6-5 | CASTGAGPTGVNYGYTF | TGTGCCAGCACCGGGGCCGGGCCGACCGGCGTTAACTATGGCTACACCTTC
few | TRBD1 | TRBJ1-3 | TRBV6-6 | CASSYWDRDTSGNTIYF | TGTGCCAGCAGTTACTGGGACAGGGATACCTCTGGAAACACCATATATTTT
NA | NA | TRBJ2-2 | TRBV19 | CASSMGAGELFF | TGTGCCAGTAGTATGGGGGCCGGGGAGCTGTTTTTT
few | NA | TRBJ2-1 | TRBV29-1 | CSVESQGYNEQFF | TGCAGCGTTGAAAGCCAGGGCTACAATGAGCAGTTCTTC